This is a list of T cell receptor beta chains from one sample in a study of human thymus T cells. TCRdb's table, derived via immunoSEQ multiplex PCR, lists solely in-frame clones and lacks some. The repertoire holds some 80,000 clones, about 96% seen once, with 0.031% in the top ten. The sequencing input was thymus tissue. The source of these receptors is a boy under three years old with a congenital heart defect but otherwise immunologically healthy. CDR3s include the opening cysteine and the closing phenylalanine or tryptophan. A D gene is named only where the DNA matches it firmly. Where a row states a size, it is once, few, many or the class of an expanded clone; other rows omit it.

>.|.|TRBV28|TRBJ2-3
TGTGCCAGCAGTTTAAGAGTTACGGATTCTGGGACTAGCACAGATACGCAGTATTTT
CASSLRVTDSGTSTDTQYF
>.|once|TRBV27|TRBJ1-3
TGTGCCAGCAGTTTAAGGCCCACCCTCTCTGGAAACACCATATATTTT
CASSLRPTLSGNTIYF
>TRBD1|.|TRBV9|TRBJ1-1
TGTGCCAGCAGCTCTGGACAGGGGAACATGAACACTGAAGCTTTCTTT
CASSSGQGNMNTEAFF
>TRBD1|.|TRBV5-1|TRBJ1-2
TGCGCCAGCAGGGGGACAGACACATCCAACTATGGCTACACCTTC
CASRGTDTSNYGYTF
>TRBD2|.|TRBV6-1|TRBJ2-1
TGTGCCGCACTCACGGGAGGGCCTTGCAATGAGCAGTTCTTC
CAALTGGPCNEQFF
>TRBD2|.|TRBV7-6|TRBJ2-1
TGTGCCAGCAGCGTAGCAGCTAGCGGGGGGGGTGAGCAGTTCTTC
CASSVAASGGGEQFF
>TRBD2|.|TRBV7-2|TRBJ2-1
TGTGCCAGTCGCCCCCCGGGGGGGAGCTCCTACAATGAGCAGTTCTTC
CASRPPGGSSYNEQFF
>TRBD1|.|TRBV27|TRBJ2-1
TGTGCCAGCAGTTTTCGGGACAGGGACAATGAGCAGTTCTTC
CASSFRDRDNEQFF
>TRBD1|.|TRBV10-3|TRBJ2-2
TGTGCCATCAGTATACGACAGGGGAACACCGGGGAGCTGTTTTTT
CAISIRQGNTGELFF
>.|few|TRBV11-2|TRBJ1-2
TGTGCCAGCAGCCCCTTTATTCGGGGTGGTTACACCTTC
CASSPFIRGGYTF
>.|.|TRBV4-1|TRBJ2-1
TGCGCCAGCAGCCAAGATGGGGACTCCTCCTACAATGAGCAGTTCTTC
CASSQDGDSSYNEQFF
>.|.|TRBV5-1|TRBJ2-7
TGCGCCAGCAGCTTGAACAGGTCCCACGAGCAGTACTTC
CASSLNRSHEQYF
>TRBD2|.|TRBV6-1|TRBJ2-1
TGTGCCAGCAGTGAGCAATTACTAGCGGGAGCGGGTGAGCAGTTCTTC
CASSEQLLAGAGEQFF
>TRBD1|.|TRBV9|TRBJ2-1
TGTGCCAGCAGCGTCGCTTGGGACCAGGGGGCCCCCCGCTCCTACAATGAGCAGTTCTTC
CASSVAWDQGAPRSYNEQFF
>.|.|TRBV27|TRBJ2-7
TGTGCCAGCAGTTTAAGTTCTCGGAGGGTAACAACGGAAAAAGGAGACAGGGCCTACGAGCAGTACTTC
CASSLSSRRVTTEKGDRAYEQYF
>.|.|TRBV6-5|TRBJ1-3
TGTGCCAGCAGTTACCATCCAGGGAGCTCTGGAAACACCATATATTTT
CASSYHPGSSGNTIYF
>TRBD1|once|TRBV6-6|TRBJ1-1
TGTGCCAGCAGTTCGAACAGGGGAAAAGCTTTCTTT
CASSSNRGKAFF
>TRBD2|.|TRBV7-6|TRBJ2-3
TGTGCCAGCAGCTTCTGGAGGAGGCGGGAGGGCACAGATACGCAGTATTTT
CASSFWRRREGTDTQYF
>.|.|TRBV7-2|TRBJ1-2
TGTGCCAGCAGCTTACGGCCGACCTTAAAAGATAACTATGGCTACACCTTC
CASSLRPTLKDNYGYTF
>.|.|TRBV27|TRBJ2-7
TGTGCCAGCAGTTTAAACGGGCGGCGGTTTGACGAGCAGTACTTC
CASSLNGRRFDEQYF
>.|.|TRBV27|TRBJ2-2
TGTGCCAGCAGTTTATATAGGGGGAACACCGGGGAGCTGTTTTTT
CASSLYRGNTGELFF
>.|.|TRBV10-2|TRBJ2-3
TGCGCCACCCGAGAAGGTACGCAGTATTTT
CATREGTQYF
>TRBD2|.|TRBV5-6|TRBJ2-7
TGTGCCAGCAGCTTGGGACTAGCGGGAGGGCCCTACGAGCAGTACTTC
CASSLGLAGGPYEQYF
>.|.|TRBV7-9|TRBJ1-1
TGTGCCAGCAGCTTAACGTTGCGGGGGCCCCTCTTGAACACTGAAGCTTTCTTT
CASSLTLRGPLLNTEAFF
>.|.|TRBV25-1|TRBJ1-3
TGTGCCAGCAGTGGGGTCGGGGGGCTGAGAGGAAACACCATATATTTT
CASSGVGGLRGNTIYF
>TRBD1|.|TRBV6-5|TRBJ1-1
TGTGCCAGCAGTTACTACAGGGGGCGGCTAGCTTTCTTT
CASSYYRGRLAFF
>.|.|TRBV9|TRBJ2-3
TGTGCCAGCGGGACCGGGACTCGATTCCCGGGGACAGATACGCAGTATTTT
CASGTGTRFPGTDTQYF
>.|.|TRBV6-1|TRBJ1-3
TGTGCCAGCAACAAAGGTGACTCTGGAAACACCATATATTTT
CASNKGDSGNTIYF
>.|.|TRBV30|TRBJ1-1
TGTGCCTCGCGACTCAGGGCGGGGAACACTGAAGCTTTCTTT
CASRLRAGNTEAFF
>TRBD1|.|TRBV28|TRBJ1-1
TGTGCCACGGGCCTTTACAGGGGAGGCACTGAAGCTTTCTTT
CATGLYRGGTEAFF
>TRBD1|few|TRBV23-1|TRBJ1-2
TGCGCCAGCGGACGTCAAACCTTGGACAGGGGGGCTAACTATGGCTACACCTTC
CASGRQTLDRGANYGYTF
>.|.|TRBV28|TRBJ2-7
TGTGCCAGCAGTTTGGCAGGGGGGTCCCACTACGAGCAGTACTTC
CASSLAGGSHYEQYF
>.|.|TRBV7-2|TRBJ2-5
TGTGCCAGCAGCTTAACCCGGACTCCAAGGGGGCAAGAGACCCAGTACTTC
CASSLTRTPRGQETQYF
>.|.|TRBV9|TRBJ2-5
TGTGCCAGCAGCGTCGGATTACAAGAGACCCAGTACTTC
CASSVGLQETQYF
>.|.|TRBV2|TRBJ2-3
TGTGCCAGCAGTGAATCGGGGGGCACAGATACGCAGTATTTT
CASSESGGTDTQYF
>.|.|TRBV6-5|TRBJ2-3
TGTGCCAGCAGTTCCGCCGACTCACACAGCACAGATACGCAGTATTTT
CASSSADSHSTDTQYF
>.|once|TRBV4-2|TRBJ1-5
TGTGCCAGCAGCCAAGATTGGGCGAGACAGCCCCAGCATTTT
CASSQDWARQPQHF
>.|.|TRBV2|TRBJ1-1
TGTGCCAGCAGGCGAATGAACACTGAAGCTTTCTTT
CASRRMNTEAFF
>.|.|TRBV28|TRBJ1-5
TGTGCCAGCAGTTATACGGACCGGGGCAATCAGCCCCAGCATTTT
CASSYTDRGNQPQHF
>TRBD1|.|TRBV5-4|TRBJ2-2
TGTGCCAGCAGCCTAGGACAGGGTGGGGTAGTCGGGGAGCTGTTTTTT
CASSLGQGGVVGELFF
>.|once|TRBV19|TRBJ2-5
TGTGCCAGTAGTATTGGGGGCACCCTCAGGCGAAAATATGCGACCCAGTACTTC
CASSIGGTLRRKYATQYF
>.|.|TRBV5-5|TRBJ1-2
TGTGCCAGCAGCTTGGAGACAGCTAACTATGGCTACACCTTC
CASSLETANYGYTF